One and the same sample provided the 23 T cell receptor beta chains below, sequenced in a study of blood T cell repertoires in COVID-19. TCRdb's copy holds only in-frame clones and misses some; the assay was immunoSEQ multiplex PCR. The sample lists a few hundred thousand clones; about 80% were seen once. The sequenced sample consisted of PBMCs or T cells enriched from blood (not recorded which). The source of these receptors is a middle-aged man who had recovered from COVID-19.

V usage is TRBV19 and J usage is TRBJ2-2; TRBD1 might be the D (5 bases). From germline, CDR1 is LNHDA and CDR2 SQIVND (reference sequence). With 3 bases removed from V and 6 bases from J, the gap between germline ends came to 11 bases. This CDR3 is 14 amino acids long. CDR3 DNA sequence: TGTGCCAGTAGTATGTTCCAGGGATCCGGGGAGCTGTTTTTT. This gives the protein CASSMFQGSGELFF.

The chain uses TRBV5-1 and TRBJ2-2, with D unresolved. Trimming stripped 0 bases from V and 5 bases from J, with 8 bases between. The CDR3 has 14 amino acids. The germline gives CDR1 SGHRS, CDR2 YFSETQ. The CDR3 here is CASSLVSTTGELFF. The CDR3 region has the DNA TGCGCCAGCAGCTTGGTCTCCACAACCGGGGAGCTGTTTTTT.

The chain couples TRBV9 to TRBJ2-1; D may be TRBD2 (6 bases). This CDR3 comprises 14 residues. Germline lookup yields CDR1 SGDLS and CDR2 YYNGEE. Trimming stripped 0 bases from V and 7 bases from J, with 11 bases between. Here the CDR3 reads CASSVEGGKNEQFF. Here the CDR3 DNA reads TGTGCCAGCAGCGTAGAAGGAGGGAAGAATGAGCAGTTCTTC.

Here the CDR3 reads CASSQEGGSGSPLHF. DNA of the CDR3: TGTGCCAGCAGCCAAGAAGGGGGATCAGGATCACCCCTCCACTTT. The chain is built from TRBV3-1 (or the pseudogene TRBV3-2) and TRBJ1-6; a possible D gene is TRBD1 (6 bases). In germline, CDR1 is LGHDT, CDR2 YNNKEL (reference sequence). The ends were cut back, 0 bases at V and 10 bases at J, with 13 bases in the middle. The CDR3 is 15 amino acids.

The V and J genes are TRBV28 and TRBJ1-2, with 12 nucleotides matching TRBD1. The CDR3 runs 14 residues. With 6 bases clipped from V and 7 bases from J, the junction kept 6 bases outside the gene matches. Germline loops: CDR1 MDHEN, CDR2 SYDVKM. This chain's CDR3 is CASRGDRGRSGYTF. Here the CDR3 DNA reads TGTGCCAGCAGAGGGGACAGGGGGCGATCTGGCTACACCTTC.

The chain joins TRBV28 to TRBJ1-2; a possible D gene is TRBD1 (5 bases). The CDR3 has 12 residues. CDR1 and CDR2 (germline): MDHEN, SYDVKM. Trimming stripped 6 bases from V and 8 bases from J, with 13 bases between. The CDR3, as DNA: TGTGCCAGCAGCACGCAGGGTCGGGGCTACACCTTC. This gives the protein CASSTQGRGYTF.

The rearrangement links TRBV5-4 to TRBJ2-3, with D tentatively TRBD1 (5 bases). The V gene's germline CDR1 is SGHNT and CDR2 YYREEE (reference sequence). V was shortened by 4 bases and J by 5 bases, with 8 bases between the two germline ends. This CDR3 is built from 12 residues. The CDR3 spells CASSPREDTQYF. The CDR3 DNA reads TGTGCCAGCAGCCCCAGGGAAGATACGCAGTATTTT. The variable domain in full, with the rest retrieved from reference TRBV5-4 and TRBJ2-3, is ETGVTQSPTHLIKTRGQQVTLRCSSQSGHNTVSWYQQALGQGPQFIFQYYREEENGRGNFPPRFSGLQFPNYSSELNVNALELDDSALYLCASSPREDTQYFGPGTRLTVL.

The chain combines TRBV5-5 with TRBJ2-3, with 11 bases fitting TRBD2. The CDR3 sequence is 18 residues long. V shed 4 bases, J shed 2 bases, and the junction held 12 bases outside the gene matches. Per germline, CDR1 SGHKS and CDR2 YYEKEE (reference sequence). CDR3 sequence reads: CASSPLTSGAPSTDTQYF. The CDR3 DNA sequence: TGTGCCAGCAGCCCCCTGACTAGCGGGGCCCCATCCACAGATACGCAGTATTTT. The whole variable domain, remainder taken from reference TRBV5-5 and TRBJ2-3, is DAGVTQSPTHLIKTRGQQVTLRCSPISGHKSVSWYQQVLGQGPQFIFQYYEKEERGRGNFPDRFSARQFPNYSSELNVNALLLGDSALYLCASSPLTSGAPSTDTQYFGPGTRLTVL.

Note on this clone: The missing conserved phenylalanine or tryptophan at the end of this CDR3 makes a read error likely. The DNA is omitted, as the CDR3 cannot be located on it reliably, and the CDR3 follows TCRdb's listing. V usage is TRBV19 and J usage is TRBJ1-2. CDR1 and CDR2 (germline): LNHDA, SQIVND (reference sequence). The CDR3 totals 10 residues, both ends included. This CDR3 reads CASSIGGAMV.

The CDR3 DNA sequence: TGTGCCAGCAGTGAACAATTGAGGGCTGAAGCTTTCTTT. It encodes CASSEQLRAEAFF. The chain couples TRBV6-1 to TRBJ1-1; the D is unclear. The V gene's germline CDR1 is MNHNS and CDR2 SASEGT. This CDR3 spans 13 amino acids. V lost 2 bases and J lost 6, with 10 bases in between.

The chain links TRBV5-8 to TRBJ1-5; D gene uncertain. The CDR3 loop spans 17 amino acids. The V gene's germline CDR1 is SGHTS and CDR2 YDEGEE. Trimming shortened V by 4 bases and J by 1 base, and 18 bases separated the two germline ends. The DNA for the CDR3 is TGTGCCAGCAGCATTACCTACGGGTCTCGAAGCAATCAGCCCCAGCATTTT. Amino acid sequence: CASSITYGSRSNQPQHF.

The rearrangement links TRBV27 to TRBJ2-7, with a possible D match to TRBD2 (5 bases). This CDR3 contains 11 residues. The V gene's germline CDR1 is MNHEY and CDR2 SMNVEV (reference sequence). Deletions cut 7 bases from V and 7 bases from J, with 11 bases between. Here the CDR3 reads CASIFGGEQYF. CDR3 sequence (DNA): TGTGCCAGCATCTTTGGAGGAGAGCAGTACTTC.

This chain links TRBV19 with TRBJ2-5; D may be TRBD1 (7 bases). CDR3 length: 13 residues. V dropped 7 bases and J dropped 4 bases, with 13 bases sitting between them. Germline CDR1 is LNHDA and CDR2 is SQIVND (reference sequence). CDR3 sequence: CASIPQGGETQYF. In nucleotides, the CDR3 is TGTGCCAGTATTCCTCAGGGGGGAGAGACCCAGTACTTC.

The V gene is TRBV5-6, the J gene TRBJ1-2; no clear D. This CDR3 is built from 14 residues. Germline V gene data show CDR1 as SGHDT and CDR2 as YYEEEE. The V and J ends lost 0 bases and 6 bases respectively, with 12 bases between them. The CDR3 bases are TGTGCCAGCAGCTTGGTGGCCCAGGCAGATGGCTACACCTTC. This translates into CASSLVAQADGYTF.

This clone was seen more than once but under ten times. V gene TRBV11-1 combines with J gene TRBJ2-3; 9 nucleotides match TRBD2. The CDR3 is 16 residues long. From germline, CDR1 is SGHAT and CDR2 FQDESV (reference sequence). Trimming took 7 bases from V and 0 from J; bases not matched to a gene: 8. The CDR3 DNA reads TGTGCCAGCAACCCGGGACTAGCAGATAGCACAGATACGCAGTATTTT. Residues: CASNPGLADSTDTQYF.

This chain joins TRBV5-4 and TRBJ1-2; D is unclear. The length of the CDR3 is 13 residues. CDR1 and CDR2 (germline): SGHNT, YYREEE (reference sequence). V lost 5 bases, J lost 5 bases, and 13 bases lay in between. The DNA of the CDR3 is TGTGCCAGCAGTGACGTGGCGGAGTATGGCTACACCTTC. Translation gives CASSDVAEYGYTF.

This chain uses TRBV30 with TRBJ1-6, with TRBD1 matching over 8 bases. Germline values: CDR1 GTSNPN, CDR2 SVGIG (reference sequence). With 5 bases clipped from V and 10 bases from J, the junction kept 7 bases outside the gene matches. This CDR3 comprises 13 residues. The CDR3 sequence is CAWQQGGRSPLHF. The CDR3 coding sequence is TGTGCCTGGCAACAGGGGGGGAGGTCACCCCTCCACTTT.

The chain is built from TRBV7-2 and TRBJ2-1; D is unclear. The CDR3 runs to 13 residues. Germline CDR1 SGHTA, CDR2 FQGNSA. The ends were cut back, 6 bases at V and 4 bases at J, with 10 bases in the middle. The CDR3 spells CASSFTAYNEQFF. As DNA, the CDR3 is TGTGCCAGCAGTTTTACAGCTTACAATGAGCAGTTCTTC.

The CDR3 protein is CASSFPGRGGELFF. CDR3 DNA: TGTGCCAGCAGCTTCCCAGGGAGGGGCGGGGAGCTGTTTTTT. The chain combines TRBV11-2 with TRBJ2-2, with 7 bases aligning to TRBD2. CDR1 and CDR2 from the germline V gene are SGHAT and FQNNGV. The CDR3 spans 14 residues. Trimming removed 3 bases from V and 7 bases from J; junction bases left unmatched: 5.

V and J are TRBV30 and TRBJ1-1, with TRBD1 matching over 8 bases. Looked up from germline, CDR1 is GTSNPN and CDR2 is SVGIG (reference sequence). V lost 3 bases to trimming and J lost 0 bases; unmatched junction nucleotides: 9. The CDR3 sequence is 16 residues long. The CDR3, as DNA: TGTGCCTGGAGACAACGCGGACAGGGATTGAACACTGAAGCTTTCTTT. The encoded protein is CAWRQRGQGLNTEAFF.

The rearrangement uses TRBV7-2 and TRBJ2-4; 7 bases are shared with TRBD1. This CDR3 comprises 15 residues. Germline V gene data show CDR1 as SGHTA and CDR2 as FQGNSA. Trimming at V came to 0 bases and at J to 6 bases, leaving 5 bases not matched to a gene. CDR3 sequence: CASSLAERGRNIQYF. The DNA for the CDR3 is TGTGCCAGCAGCTTAGCGGAAAGGGGGCGAAACATTCAGTACTTC.

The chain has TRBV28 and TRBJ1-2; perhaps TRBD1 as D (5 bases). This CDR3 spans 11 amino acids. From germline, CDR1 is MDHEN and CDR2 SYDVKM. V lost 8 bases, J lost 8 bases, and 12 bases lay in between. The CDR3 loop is CASSSGGGYTF. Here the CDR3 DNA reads TGTGCCAGCTCCTCTGGGGGGGGCTACACCTTC.

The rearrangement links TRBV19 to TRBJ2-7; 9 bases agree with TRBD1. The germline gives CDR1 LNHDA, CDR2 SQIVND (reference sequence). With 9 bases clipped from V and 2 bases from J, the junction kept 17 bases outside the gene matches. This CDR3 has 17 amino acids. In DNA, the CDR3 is TGTGCCAGCCACCCGGGACAGGGAAGGGGTCACACCTACGAGCAGTACTTC. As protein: CASHPGQGRGHTYEQYF.